This is a list of T cell receptor beta chains from one sample in a study of OX40 agonist ivuxolimab in advanced cancers. TCRdb's copy holds only in-frame clones and misses some; the assay was immunoSEQ multiplex PCR. The sample yields approximately 51,000 clones, around 73% seen once. Sequencing used CD4+ or CD8+ T cells sorted from blood, obtained in a trial of the OX40 agonist ivuxolimab. These receptors originate from an adult with an advanced solid tumor such as melanoma, head and neck, liver or kidney cancer. Each CDR3 is given with its conserved first and last residue. The D gene is left open where the match is weak. Not all rows give a size; the values are once, few, many and, for expanded clones, a class.

>NA|TRBV6-5|NA|TRBJ2-7
TGTGCCAGCAGCCGAGGGGGGGAGATCGGATACGAGCAGTACTTC
CASSRGGEIGYEQYF
>NA|TRBV29-1|NA|TRBJ2-7
TGCAGCGTTGGTCGGGGGACGGTCTCCGAGCAGTACTTC
CSVGRGTVSEQYF
>NA|TRBV7-3|TRBD2|TRBJ2-1
TGTGCCAGCAGCCGACTAGCGGGAAGGCCCCACAATGAGCAGTTCTTC
CASSRLAGRPHNEQFF
>medium-sized|TRBV5-6|TRBD1|TRBJ1-1
TGTGCCAGCAGCTTGTGGAGGGGGCTCACTGAAGCTTTCTTT
CASSLWRGLTEAFF
>NA|TRBV9|TRBD2|TRBJ2-7
TGTGCCAGCAGCCCCGTAGGCGGGAGCTCCTACGAGCAGTACTTC
CASSPVGGSSYEQYF
>NA|TRBV28|TRBD1|TRBJ1-5
TGTGCCAGTAGAAACACAGGGGTCCTCAATCGGCCCCAGCATTTT
CASRNTGVLNRPQHF
>NA|TRBV6-5|TRBD2|TRBJ2-1
TGTGCCAGCAGAGATAGCGGGATGTCCTACAATGAGCAGTTCTTC
CASRDSGMSYNEQFF
>NA|TRBV2|NA|TRBJ1-2
TGTGCCAGCAGGGCGTCGGTGGCCTATGGCTACACCTTC
CASRASVAYGYTF
>NA|TRBV19|NA|TRBJ1-2
TGTGCCAGTAGTGGCAGGAGGGACGGCTACACCTTC
CASSGRRDGYTF
>NA|TRBV28|NA|TRBJ2-7
TGTGCCAGCAGTTTTTGGAGCGGCAGCTCCTACGAGCAGTACTTC
CASSFWSGSSYEQYF
>NA|TRBV6-1|TRBD1|TRBJ2-7
TGTGCCAGCACAACCGGGACAGGCTCCTACGAGCAGTACTTC
CASTTGTGSYEQYF
>NA|TRBV11-3|NA|TRBJ2-1
TGTGCCAGCAGCTTAGGGGCTAGCGCCAGCAATGAGCAGTTCTTC
CASSLGASASNEQFF
>NA|TRBV9|NA|TRBJ2-1
TGTGCCAGCAGCCCAGCGGCAGGGGACTACAATGAGCAGTTCTTC
CASSPAAGDYNEQFF
>NA|TRBV18|NA|TRBJ1-6
TGTGCCAGCTCACGGGGTTCCGATAATTCACCCCTCCACTTT
CASSRGSDNSPLHF
>NA|TRBV10-2|NA|TRBJ1-5
TGCGCCAGCAGTGAGTCGAGGATTAATCAGCCCCAGCATTTT
CASSESRINQPQHF
>NA|TRBV28|TRBD2|TRBJ2-7
TGTGCCACCTGGACTAGCGGGACTGCCTACGAGCAGTACTTC
CATWTSGTAYEQYF
>once|TRBV7-3|TRBD2|TRBJ2-2
TGTGCCAGCAGCCCGCAGAGGGGACTAGCGGGAGGGCAGGTCGGGGAGCTGTTTTTT
CASSPQRGLAGGQVGELFF
>NA|TRBV5-1|NA|TRBJ2-5
TGCGCCAGCAGCTCTGGACAGCAAGAGACCCAGTACTTC
CASSSGQQETQYF
>NA|TRBV11-3|TRBD1|TRBJ2-5
TGTGCCAGCAGCCCGGGATGGACAGGCGGTGAGACCCAGTACTTC
CASSPGWTGGETQYF
>NA|TRBV12-5|NA|TRBJ2-3
TGTGCTAGTGGTCCCTCCGGCCGAGCTAGCACAGATACGCAGTATTTT
CASGPSGRASTDTQYF
>NA|TRBV6-6|NA|TRBJ1-4
TGTGCCAGCAGTTACCGCGTGTCAGGATCCGAAAAACTGTTTTTT
CASSYRVSGSEKLFF
>NA|TRBV28|TRBD2|TRBJ2-5
TGTGCCAGCAGTTTTCACGGGAGTAGCGGGGCCCAAGAGACCCAGTACTTC
CASSFHGSSGAQETQYF
>NA|TRBV15|NA|TRBJ1-1
TGTGCCACCAGCAGACCAGCGGGGCCGAACGCTGAAGCTTTCTTT
CATSRPAGPNAEAFF
>few|TRBV2|NA|TRBJ2-5
TGTGCCAGCAGTGGCGGAGAGACCCAGTACTTC
CASSGGETQYF
>NA|TRBV10-3|TRBD2|TRBJ2-1
TGTGCCATCGAACCTGAAAAGACTAGCCTCTCCTACAATGAGCAGTTCTTC
CAIEPEKTSLSYNEQFF
>NA|TRBV7-2|TRBD2|TRBJ2-1
TGTGCCAGCAGCCCTTCCGCGACTAGCGGGAGACGCAATGAGCAGTTCTTC
CASSPSATSGRRNEQFF
>NA|TRBV11-2|NA|TRBJ1-4
TGTGCCAGCAGACCTGCTGGTATCGGCCGAATCGGAAAACTGTTTTTT
CASRPAGIGRIGKLFF
>NA|TRBV5-1|NA|TRBJ2-1
TGCGCCAGCAGCTTGGTACATGTGGCCTACAATGAGCAGTTCTTC
CASSLVHVAYNEQFF
>NA|TRBV29-1|TRBD1|TRBJ2-2
TGCAGCGTCTGGACAGGGGCCACCGGGGAGCTGTTTTTT
CSVWTGATGELFF
>NA|TRBV2|TRBD1|TRBJ1-1
TGTGCCAGCAGTGAAGAGGGGATCGGGACAGGGCCTTTCTTT
CASSEEGIGTGPFF
>NA|TRBV5-1|NA|TRBJ1-4
TGCGCCAGCAGCTTTTATGGGGGACCTAATGAAAAACTGTTTTTT
CASSFYGGPNEKLFF
>NA|TRBV5-1|TRBD1|TRBJ1-4
TGCGCCAGCAGCACCGGGACAGGGAATGAAAAACTGTTTTTT
CASSTGTGNEKLFF
>NA|TRBV19|NA|TRBJ2-3
TGTGCCAGTAGTCTCGGACCCAGCACAGATACGCAGTATTTT
CASSLGPSTDTQYF
>NA|TRBV28|NA|TRBJ1-2
TGTGCCAGCAGTTTAAGGCGGGACGGGGGACCCTATGGCTACACCTTC
CASSLRRDGGPYGYTF
>NA|TRBV29-1|TRBD1|TRBJ2-6
TGCAGCGTTGGGGGACAGGGACGGTCTGGGGCCAACGTCCTGACTTTC
CSVGGQGRSGANVLTF
>NA|TRBV5-1|TRBD1|TRBJ2-3
TGCGCCAGCAGCTCCGAAGTGACAGGGGCTGGTACAGATACGCAGTATTTT
CASSSEVTGAGTDTQYF
>NA|TRBV5-6|NA|TRBJ1-1
TGTGCCAGCAGCCCGGGGGCAGGTGTTGAAGCTTTCTTT
CASSPGAGVEAFF
>NA|TRBV4-2|TRBD2|TRBJ2-3
TGTGCCAGCAGGGGGAGACTAGCGGGAGTGGAATGGGCCACAGATACGCAGTATTTT
CASRGRLAGVEWATDTQYF
>NA|TRBV5-1|TRBD1|TRBJ2-6
TGCGCCAGCAGCCCGAACAGGGGTTCTGGGGCCAACGTCCTGACTTTC
CASSPNRGSGANVLTF
>NA|TRBV7-9|NA|TRBJ1-5
TGTGCCAGCAGCGTGACAGGAGGCAATCAGCCCCAGCATTTT
CASSVTGGNQPQHF
>NA|TRBV7-9|TRBD2|TRBJ2-3
TGTGCCAGCAGCGGGACCAGCGGGAGGCCTAGCACAGATACGCAGTATTTT
CASSGTSGRPSTDTQYF
>NA|TRBV4-2|TRBD1|TRBJ2-7
TGTGCCAGCAGCCCGGGACAGAGCTCCTACGAGCAGTACTTC
CASSPGQSSYEQYF
>few|TRBV7-9|NA|TRBJ2-5
TGTGCCAGCAGCTTAACAGGGCTCCAAGAGACCCAGTACTTC
CASSLTGLQETQYF
>NA|TRBV6-5|NA|TRBJ2-5
TGTGCCAGCAGTCGCGGTGGCGTGAACAAAGAGACCCAGTACTTC
CASSRGGVNKETQYF
>few|TRBV4-2|NA|TRBJ1-2
TGTGCCAGCAGCCGGGGCAGCGACTATGGCTACACCTTC
CASSRGSDYGYTF
>NA|TRBV7-2|TRBD1|TRBJ2-3
TGTGCCAGCAGCTTAGCGGGACAGGGATCAGATACGCAGTATTTT
CASSLAGQGSDTQYF
>medium-sized|TRBV2|TRBD1|TRBJ2-7
TGTGCCAGCATGAGGGACAGGGCAGCGTCGATCCCCTACGAGCAGTACTTC
CASMRDRAASIPYEQYF
>NA|TRBV29-1|TRBD1|TRBJ2-5
TGCAGCGTTACAAAACAGGGGGTAGAGACCCAGTACTTC
CSVTKQGVETQYF
>NA|TRBV7-9|TRBD1|TRBJ1-4
TGTGCCAGCAGCCTCGGACAGGGTGTCTATAATGAAAAACTGTTTTTT
CASSLGQGVYNEKLFF
>NA|TRBV7-9|TRBD1|TRBJ1-2
TGTGCCAGCAGTCCGGGGAGACAGGGAGTTGGCTACACCTTC
CASSPGRQGVGYTF
>NA|TRBV9|NA|TRBJ1-2
TGTGCCAGCAGCTCTGACAGGATTAACTATGGCTACACCTTC
CASSSDRINYGYTF
>NA|TRBV4-1|NA|TRBJ2-6
TGCGCCAGCAGCCAAGTAATCGGGGTGGGATTTTCTGGGGCCAACGTCCTGACTTTC
CASSQVIGVGFSGANVLTF
>NA|TRBV20-1|NA|TRBJ2-1
TGCAGTGCTCAAAAAGGGGGTGAGCAGTTCTTC
CSAQKGGEQFF
>NA|TRBV27|NA|TRBJ1-4
TGTGCCAGCAGTTTGACAGCGGAAAATGAAAAACTGTTTTTT
CASSLTAENEKLFF